One sample yielded the 4 T cell receptor beta chains listed below, sequenced in a study of blood T cells in healthy people across ages. A second about 6 to 12 cycle PCR used barcoded and J-beta primers. From the 5' RACE reads, TCRdb called clonotypes with MiXCR, one entry per CDR3 protein. The sample has 1.5 million to 1.8 million distinct CDR3 sequences, roughly 43% seen once; the top ten hold under 5%. The sequencing sample was made of blood. These TCRs come from a woman between 18 and 29 years old in good health.

This clonotype was recorded many times. The CDR3 nucleotides read TGTGCCACCTCCCGAGGGGCCTCGTGGTACTACGAGCAGTACTTC. Its protein product is CATSRGASWYYEQYF. The chain is built from TRBV28 and TRBJ2-7; D tentatively reads TRBD1 or TRBD2 (5 bases each). CDR1 is MDHEN, CDR2 SYDVKM, per germline. The V end lost 10 bases, the J end lost 3 bases, and 22 bases lay between the germline ends. This CDR3 contains 15 residues.

The genes are TRBV15 and TRBJ2-5; 8 positions agree with TRBD2. The V and J ends lost 5 bases and 11 bases, in that order; junction bases with no gene match: 13. The CDR3 is 14 amino acids. CDR1 LNHNV and CDR2 YYDKDF come from the germline V gene (reference sequence). The chain's CDR3 is CATSHLGLDNEQYF. The CDR3 nucleotides read TGTGCCACCAGCCACTTGGGACTAGACAATGAGCAGTACTTC.

The genes are TRBV7-9 and TRBJ2-7; D remains ambiguous. The CDR3 length is 15 residues. Germline V gene lookup returns CDR1 SEHNR and CDR2 FQNEAQ (reference sequence). Trimming stripped 2 bases from V and 2 bases from J, with 13 bases between. CDR3 nucleotide sequence: TGTGCCAGCAGCTTAAACCCTGCAGATACCTACGAGCAGTACTTC. Translated: CASSLNPADTYEQYF.

This clonotype was counted at least ten times. The chain employs TRBV7-8 and TRBJ1-1; no clear D gene. The CDR3 runs 13 residues. Deletions cut 4 bases from V and 4 bases from J, with 10 bases between. Germline CDR1 is SGHVS and CDR2 is FQNEAQ. CDR3: CASSYGPGTEAFF. In DNA, the CDR3 is TGTGCCAGCAGCTACGGACCGGGCACTGAAGCTTTCTTT. Full variable domain (rest looked up from reference TRBV7-8 and TRBJ1-1): GAGVSQSPRYKVAKRGQDVALRCDPISGHVSLFWYQQALGQGPEFLTYFQNEAQLDKSGLPSDRFFAERPEGSVSTLKIQRTQQEDSAVYLCASSYGPGTEAFFGQGTRLTVV.